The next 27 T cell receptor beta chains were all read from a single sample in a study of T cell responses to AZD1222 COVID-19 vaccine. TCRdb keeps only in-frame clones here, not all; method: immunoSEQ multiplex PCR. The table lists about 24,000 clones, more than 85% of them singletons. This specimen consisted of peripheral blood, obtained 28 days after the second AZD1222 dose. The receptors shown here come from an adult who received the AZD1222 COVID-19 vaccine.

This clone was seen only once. The CDR3, as DNA: TGTGCCAGCACCCGGACAGGGTCCTACGAGCAGTACTTC. Its protein is CASTRTGSYEQYF. The rearrangement uses TRBV12-3 or TRBV12-4 and TRBJ2-7; 8 bases align to TRBD1. The CDR3 loop spans 13 amino acids. After removal of 7 bases from V and 1 base from J, the junction contained 3 bases not matched to a gene.

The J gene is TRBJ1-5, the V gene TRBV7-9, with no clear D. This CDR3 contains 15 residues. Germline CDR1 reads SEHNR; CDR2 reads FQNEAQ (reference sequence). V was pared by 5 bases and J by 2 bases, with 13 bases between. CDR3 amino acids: CASSPVGSGNQPQHF. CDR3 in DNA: TGTGCCAGCAGCCCTGTCGGGAGCGGCAATCAGCCCCAGCATTTT.

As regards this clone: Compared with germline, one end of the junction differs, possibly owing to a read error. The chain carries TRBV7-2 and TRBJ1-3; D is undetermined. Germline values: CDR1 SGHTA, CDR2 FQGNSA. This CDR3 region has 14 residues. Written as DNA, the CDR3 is TGTGCCAGCAGCTTACAGCTCTCTAGAAACACCATATATTTT. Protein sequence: CASSLQLSRNTIYF. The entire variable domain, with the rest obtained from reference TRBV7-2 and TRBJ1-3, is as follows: GAGVSQSPSNKVTEKGKDVELRCDPISGHTALYWYRQSLGQGLEFLIYFQGNSAPDKSGLPSDRFSAERTGGSVSTLTIQRTQQEDSAVYLCASSLQLSRNTIYFGEGSWLTVV.

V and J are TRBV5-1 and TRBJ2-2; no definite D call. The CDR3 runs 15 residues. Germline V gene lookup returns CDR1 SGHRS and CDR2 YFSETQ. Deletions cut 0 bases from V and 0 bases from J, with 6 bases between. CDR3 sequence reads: CASSLESANTGELFF. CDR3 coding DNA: TGCGCCAGCAGCTTGGAGTCTGCGAACACCGGGGAGCTGTTTTTT.

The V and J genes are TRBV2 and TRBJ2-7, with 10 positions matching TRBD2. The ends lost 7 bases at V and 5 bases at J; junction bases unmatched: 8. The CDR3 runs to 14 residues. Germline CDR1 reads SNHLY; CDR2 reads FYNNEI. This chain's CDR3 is CASTSSGSFHEQYF. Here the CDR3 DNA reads TGTGCCAGCACTTCTAGCGGGAGTTTCCACGAGCAGTACTTC.

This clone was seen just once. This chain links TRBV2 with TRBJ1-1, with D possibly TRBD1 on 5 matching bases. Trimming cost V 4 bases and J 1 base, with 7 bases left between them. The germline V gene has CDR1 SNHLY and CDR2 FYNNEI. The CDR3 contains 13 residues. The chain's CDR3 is CASSVTANTEAFF. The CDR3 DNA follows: TGTGCCAGCAGTGTGACAGCGAACACTGAAGCTTTCTTT.

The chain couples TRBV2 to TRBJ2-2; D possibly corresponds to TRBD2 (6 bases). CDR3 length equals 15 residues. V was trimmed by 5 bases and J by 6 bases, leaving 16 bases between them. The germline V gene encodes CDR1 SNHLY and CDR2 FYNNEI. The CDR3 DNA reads TGTGCCAGCAGTCGAGGGCCCTCGGGGGCCGGGGAGCTGTTTTTT. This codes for CASSRGPSGAGELFF.

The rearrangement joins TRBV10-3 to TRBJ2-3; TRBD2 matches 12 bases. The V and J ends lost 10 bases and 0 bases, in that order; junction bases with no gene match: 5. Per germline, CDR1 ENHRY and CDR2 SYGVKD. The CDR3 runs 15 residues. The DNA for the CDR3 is TGTGCCACCGGACTAGCGGGGCATAGCACAGATACGCAGTATTTT. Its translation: CATGLAGHSTDTQYF.

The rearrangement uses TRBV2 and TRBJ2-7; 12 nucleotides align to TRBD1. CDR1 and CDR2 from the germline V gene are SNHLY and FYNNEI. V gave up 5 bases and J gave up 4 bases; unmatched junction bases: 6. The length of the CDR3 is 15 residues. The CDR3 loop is CASSRGDRGLYEQYF. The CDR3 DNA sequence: TGTGCCAGCAGTAGGGGGGACAGGGGGCTTTACGAGCAGTACTTC.

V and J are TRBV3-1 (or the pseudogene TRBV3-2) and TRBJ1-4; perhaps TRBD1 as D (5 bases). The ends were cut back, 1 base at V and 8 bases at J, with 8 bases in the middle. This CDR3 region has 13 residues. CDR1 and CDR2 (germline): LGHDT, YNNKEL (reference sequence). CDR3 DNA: TGTGCCAGCAGCCAAGTTAAGGGGGAAAAACTGTTTTTT. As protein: CASSQVKGEKLFF.

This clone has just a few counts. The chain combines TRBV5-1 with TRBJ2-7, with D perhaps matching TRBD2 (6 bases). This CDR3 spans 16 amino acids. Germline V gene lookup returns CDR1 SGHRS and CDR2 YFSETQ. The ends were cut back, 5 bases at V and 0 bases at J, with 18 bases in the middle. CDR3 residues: CASRIGAEGSSYEQYF. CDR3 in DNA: TGCGCCAGCAGGATTGGGGCGGAGGGGAGCTCCTACGAGCAGTACTTC.

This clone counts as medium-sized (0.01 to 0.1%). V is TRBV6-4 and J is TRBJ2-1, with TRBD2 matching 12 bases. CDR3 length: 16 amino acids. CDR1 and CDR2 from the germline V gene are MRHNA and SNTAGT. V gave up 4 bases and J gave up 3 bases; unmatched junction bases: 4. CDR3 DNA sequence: TGTGCCAGCAGTGTGACTAGCGGGAGCGGCTACAATGAGCAGTTCTTC. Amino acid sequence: CASSVTSGSGYNEQFF.

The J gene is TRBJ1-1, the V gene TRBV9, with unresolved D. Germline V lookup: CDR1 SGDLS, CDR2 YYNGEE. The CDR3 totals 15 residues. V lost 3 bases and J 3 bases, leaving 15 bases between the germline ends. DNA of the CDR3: TGTGCCAGCAGCGAGGGCGGTCCAAGGGACACTGAAGCTTTCTTT. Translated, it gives CASSEGGPRDTEAFF.

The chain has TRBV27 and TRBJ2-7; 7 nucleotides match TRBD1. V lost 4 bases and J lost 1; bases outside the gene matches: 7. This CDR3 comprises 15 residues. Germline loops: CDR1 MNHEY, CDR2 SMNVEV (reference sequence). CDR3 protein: CASSSAGTDSYEQYF. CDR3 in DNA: TGTGCCAGCAGTTCCGCCGGGACAGATTCCTACGAGCAGTACTTC.

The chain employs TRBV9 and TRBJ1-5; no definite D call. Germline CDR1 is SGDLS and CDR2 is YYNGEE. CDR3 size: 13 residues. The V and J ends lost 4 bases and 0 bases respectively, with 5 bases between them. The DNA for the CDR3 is TGTGCCAGCAGCATAGATAGCAATCAGCCCCAGCATTTT. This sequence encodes CASSIDSNQPQHF. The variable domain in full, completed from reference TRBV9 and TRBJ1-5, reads DSGVTQTPKHLITATGQRVTLRCSPRSGDLSVYWYQQSLDQGLQFLIQYYNGEERAKGNILERFSAQQFPDLHSELNLSSLELGDSALYFCASSIDSNQPQHFGDGTRLSIL.

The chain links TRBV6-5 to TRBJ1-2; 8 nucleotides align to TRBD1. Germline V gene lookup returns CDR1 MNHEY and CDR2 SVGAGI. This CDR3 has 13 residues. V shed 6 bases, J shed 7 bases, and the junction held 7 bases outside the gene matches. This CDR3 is CASSMDRAGGYTF. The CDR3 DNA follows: TGTGCCAGCAGCATGGACAGGGCCGGTGGCTACACCTTC.

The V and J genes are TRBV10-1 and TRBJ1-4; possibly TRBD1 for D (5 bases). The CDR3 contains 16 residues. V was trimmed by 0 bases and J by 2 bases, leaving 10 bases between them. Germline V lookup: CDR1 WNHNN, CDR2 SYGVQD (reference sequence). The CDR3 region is CASSESGTLTNEKLFF. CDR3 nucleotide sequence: TGCGCCAGCAGTGAGTCCGGGACTCTCACTAATGAAAAACTGTTTTTT.

The CDR3 sequence: CSAQSLDEQYF. For the CDR3, the DNA is TGCAGCGCCCAAAGCTTAGACGAGCAGTACTTC. The chain recombines TRBV29-1 with TRBJ2-7; D gene ambiguous. Trimming removed 7 bases at V and 5 bases at J, with 12 bases between. CDR1 and CDR2 (germline): SQVTM, ANQGSEA. The CDR3 loop spans 11 amino acids.

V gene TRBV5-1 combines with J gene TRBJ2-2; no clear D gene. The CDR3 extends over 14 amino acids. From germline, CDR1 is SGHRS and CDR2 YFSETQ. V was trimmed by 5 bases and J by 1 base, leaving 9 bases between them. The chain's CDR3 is CASRGALNTGELFF. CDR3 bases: TGCGCCAGCAGGGGTGCTTTGAACACCGGGGAGCTGTTTTTT.

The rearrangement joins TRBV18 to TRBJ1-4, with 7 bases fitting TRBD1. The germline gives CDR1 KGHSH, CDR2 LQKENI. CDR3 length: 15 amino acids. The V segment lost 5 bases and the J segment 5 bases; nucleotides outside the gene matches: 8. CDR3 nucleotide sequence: TGTGCCAGCTCAATCTCGACAGGGCTGAATGAAAAACTGTTTTTT. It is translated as CASSISTGLNEKLFF.

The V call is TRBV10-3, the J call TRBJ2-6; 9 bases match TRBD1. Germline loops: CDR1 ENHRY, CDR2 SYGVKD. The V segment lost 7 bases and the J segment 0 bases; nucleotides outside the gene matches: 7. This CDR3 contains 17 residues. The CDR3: CAIMPGQGFSGANVLTF. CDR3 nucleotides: TGTGCCATCATGCCGGGACAGGGCTTCTCTGGGGCCAACGTCCTGACTTTC.

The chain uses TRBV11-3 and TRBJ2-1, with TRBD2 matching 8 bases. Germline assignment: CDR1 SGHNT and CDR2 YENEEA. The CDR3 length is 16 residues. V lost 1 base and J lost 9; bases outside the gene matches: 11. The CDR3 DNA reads TGTGCCAGCAGCTTAGTTCCAGCGGGGGTAGATGGTGAGCAGTTCTTC. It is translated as CASSLVPAGVDGEQFF. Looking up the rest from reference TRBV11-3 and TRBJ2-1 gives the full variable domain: EAGVVQSPRYKIIEKKQPVAFWCNPISGHNTLYWYLQNLGQGPELLIRYENEEAVDDSQLPKDRFSAERLKGVDSTLKIQPAELGDSAVYLCASSLVPAGVDGEQFFGPGTRLTVL.

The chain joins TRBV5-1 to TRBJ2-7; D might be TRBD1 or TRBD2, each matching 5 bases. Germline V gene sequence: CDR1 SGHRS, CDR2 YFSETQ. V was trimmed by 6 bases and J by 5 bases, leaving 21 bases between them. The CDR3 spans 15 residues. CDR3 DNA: TGCGCCAGCACCCCTCAAGTAGGGGCCGGGAACGAGCAGTACTTC. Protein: CASTPQVGAGNEQYF. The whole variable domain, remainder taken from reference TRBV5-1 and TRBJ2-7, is KAGVTQTPRYLIKTRGQQVTLSCSPISGHRSVSWYQQTPGQGLQFLFEYFSETQRNKGNFPGRFSGRQFSNSRSEMNVSTLELGDSALYLCASTPQVGAGNEQYFGPGTRLTVT.

CDR3 nucleotide sequence: TGTGCCAGCAGCACCCGACAGGGGGAGGGTGAGGCTTTCTTT. It is translated as CASSTRQGEGEAFF. The genes are TRBV5-5 and TRBJ1-1; 9 bases align to TRBD1. V trimming: 4 bases; J trimming: 11 bases; junction bases outside the gene matches: 12. The CDR3 is 14 residues long. Looked up from germline, CDR1 is SGHKS and CDR2 is YYEKEE (reference sequence).

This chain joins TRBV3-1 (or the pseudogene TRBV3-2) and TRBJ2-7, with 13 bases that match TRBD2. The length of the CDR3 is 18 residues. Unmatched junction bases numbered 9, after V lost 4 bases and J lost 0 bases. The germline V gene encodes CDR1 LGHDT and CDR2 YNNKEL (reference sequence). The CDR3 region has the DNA TGTGCCAGCAGCCTGGGGACTAGCGGGGCGTTCAGCTCCTACGAGCAGTACTTC. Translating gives CASSLGTSGAFSSYEQYF.

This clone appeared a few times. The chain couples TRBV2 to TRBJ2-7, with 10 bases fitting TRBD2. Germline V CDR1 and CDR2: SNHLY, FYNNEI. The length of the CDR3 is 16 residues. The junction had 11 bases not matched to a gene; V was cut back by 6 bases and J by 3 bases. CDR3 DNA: TGTGCCAGCAGCCCAAGGGTTTCTAGCGGGAGCTACGAGCAGTACTTC. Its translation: CASSPRVSSGSYEQYF.

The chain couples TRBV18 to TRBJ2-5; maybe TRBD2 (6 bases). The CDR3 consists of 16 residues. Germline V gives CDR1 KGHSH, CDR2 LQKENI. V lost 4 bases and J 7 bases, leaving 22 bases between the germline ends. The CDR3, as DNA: TGTGCCAGCTCACAAAACCGGGACTTCCTCGCCGGGACCCAGTACTTC. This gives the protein CASSQNRDFLAGTQYF.